This TCR beta chain appears in the sequencing data of a study of early T cells in non-severe SARS-CoV-2 infection. The CDR3 spans 13 residues. MiXCR was run by TCRdb on the 5' RACE reads, yielding one entry per CDR3 protein. The repertoire holds just over 60,000 distinct CDR3 sequences, roughly a tenth seen once, with around 1.3% in the top ten. This clonotype was obtained from an adult who was a healthcare worker with PCR-confirmed SARS-CoV-2 infection or an uninfected control (not recorded which). The specimen sequenced was whole blood. This sequence joins TRBV12-3 or TRBV12-4 and TRBJ1-4, with 8 bases aligning to TRBD1. The CDR3 coding sequence is TGTGGCCGATCCGGGACAGGAAAAGAAAAACTGTTTTTT. Translation gives CGRSGTGKEKLFF.